The 32 T cell receptor beta chains below come from one sample, sequenced in a study of cytomegalovirus exposure and HLA in healthy donors. Method: immunoSEQ multiplex PCR; TCRdb's copy keeps in-frame clones and lacks some. The table includes approximately 150,000 clones, roughly 86% detected once. Source material: PBMCs. All receptors derive from a young man in good health and CMV-seropositive.

The J gene is TRBJ1-1, the V gene TRBV14; D might be TRBD1 (5 bases). Trimming took 1 base from V and 12 from J, leaving 21 bases between them. The V gene's germline CDR1 is SGHDN and CDR2 FVKESK. CDR3 size: 15 residues. The CDR3 loop reads CASSQVWGSGKGTFF. In DNA, the CDR3 is TGTGCCAGCAGCCAAGTTTGGGGTAGTGGAAAGGGGACTTTCTTT.

The genes are TRBV30 and TRBJ2-3, with TRBD1 matching over 11 bases. The CDR3 is made up of 17 amino acids. Germline V gives CDR1 GTSNPN, CDR2 SVGIG (reference sequence). Trimming cost V 0 bases and J 6 bases; bases outside gene matches: 11. CDR3 sequence (DNA): TGTGCCTGGAGTGTCCGACCGGGACAGGGGGGGTTGGATACGCAGTATTTT. This encodes CAWSVRPGQGGLDTQYF.

J is TRBJ2-7 and V is TRBV7-9; tentative D call: TRBD2 (5 bases). V shed 5 bases and J shed 4 bases, with 12 bases lying between them. Germline CDR1 and CDR2: SEHNR and FQNEAQ (reference sequence). The CDR3 loop spans 13 amino acids. The CDR3 DNA sequence: TGTGCCAGCAGCCCCGGAGGCTCGTACGAGCAGTACTTC. Amino acids: CASSPGGSYEQYF.

J is TRBJ2-2 and V is TRBV19, with TRBD1 identical over 11 bases. The CDR3 is 15 amino acids. Trimming took 9 bases from V and 3 from J; bases not matched to a gene: 6. Germline assignment: CDR1 LNHDA and CDR2 SQIVND (reference sequence). As DNA, the CDR3 is TGTGCCAGAGGACCGGGACAGGGGGACACCGGGGAGCTGTTTTTT. Translating it yields CARGPGQGDTGELFF.

The J gene is TRBJ1-1, the V gene TRBV6-6; 9 bases map to TRBD1. V lost 6 bases, J lost 1 base, and 3 bases stayed unmatched. CDR1 MNHNY and CDR2 SVGAGI come from the germline V gene (reference sequence). This CDR3 comprises 14 residues. The DNA of the CDR3 is TGTGCCAGCAGGATGGGACAGGGGAACACTGAAGCTTTCTTT. This gives the protein CASRMGQGNTEAFF.

The chain combines TRBV6-5 with TRBJ2-7; TRBD1 aligns across 8 bases. The CDR3 contains 14 residues. V lost 7 bases and J lost 3; bases outside the gene matches: 8. Germline-derived CDR1 and CDR2 are MNHEY and SVGAGI. For the CDR3, the DNA is TGTGCCAGCATGGCAGACAGGGGAGTCTACGAGCAGTACTTC. This gives the protein CASMADRGVYEQYF.

CDR3 loop: CASSESGTSGNTDTQYF. In nucleotides, the CDR3 is TGTGCCAGCAGTGAATCCGGGACTAGCGGCAACACAGATACGCAGTATTTT. The rearrangement joins TRBV25-1 to TRBJ2-3; 11 nucleotides align to TRBD2. Germline CDR1 is MGHDK and CDR2 is SYGVNS. Trimming at V came to 1 base and at J to 2 bases, leaving 5 bases not matched to a gene. CDR3 size: 17 residues.

A single count supports this clone. The CDR3 DNA sequence: TGTGCCATCAGTCACCCGGGACAGGGCGCCTATGGCTACACCTTC. Protein sequence: CAISHPGQGAYGYTF. The rearrangement joins TRBV10-3 to TRBJ1-2; 9 nucleotides line up with TRBD1. The CDR3 is 15 amino acids. CDR1 and CDR2 from the germline V gene are ENHRY and SYGVKD. The V segment lost 5 bases and the J segment 4 bases; nucleotides outside the gene matches: 8.

In DNA form, the CDR3 reads TGTGCCAGCAGCGTAGACGGAGTCCTCAACTATGGCTACACCTTC. It encodes CASSVDGVLNYGYTF. The rearrangement uses TRBV9 and TRBJ1-2; no clear D gene. Trimming pared 0 bases from V and 2 bases from J, leaving 11 bases between. This CDR3 is built from 15 residues. From germline, CDR1 is SGDLS and CDR2 YYNGEE.

The chain joins TRBV11-3 to TRBJ2-3; no definite D call. The CDR3 is made up of 17 amino acids. Germline V lookup: CDR1 SGHNT, CDR2 YENEEA. V was shortened by 5 bases and J by 3 bases, with 21 bases between the two germline ends. The CDR3 region is CASSEWVLSVRTDTQYF. CDR3 nucleotides: TGTGCCAGCAGCGAATGGGTACTATCCGTTAGAACAGATACGCAGTATTTT. Complete variable domain (other parts from reference TRBV11-3 and TRBJ2-3): EAGVVQSPRYKIIEKKQPVAFWCNPISGHNTLYWYLQNLGQGPELLIRYENEEAVDDSQLPKDRFSAERLKGVDSTLKIQPAELGDSAVYLCASSEWVLSVRTDTQYFGPGTRLTVL.

V is TRBV6-5 and J is TRBJ2-1; 8 bases match TRBD1. With V trimmed by 0 bases and J by 6 bases, 7 bases remained unmatched. The CDR3 length is 16 residues. Looked up from germline, CDR1 is MNHEY and CDR2 is SVGAGI. CDR3 in DNA: TGTGCCAGCAGTTACTCGACAGGGGAAGATTTCAATGAGCAGTTCTTC. It encodes CASSYSTGEDFNEQFF.

The rearrangement links TRBV30 to TRBJ1-2; D might be TRBD1 (6 bases). V lost 0 bases to trimming and J lost 4 bases, with 18 bases between them. In germline, CDR1 is GTSNPN, CDR2 SVGIG (reference sequence). This CDR3 is 16 amino acids long. CDR3: CAWSVPGSMGAYGYTF. The DNA of the CDR3 is TGTGCCTGGAGTGTACCGGGCTCAATGGGGGCCTATGGCTACACCTTC.

The rearrangement links TRBV6-1 to TRBJ1-4; TRBD1 might be the D (5 bases). The CDR3 runs 14 residues. Trimming stripped 7 bases from V and 8 bases from J, with 17 bases between. The germline CDR1 and CDR2 sequences are MNHNS and SASEGT. For the CDR3, the DNA is TGTGCCAGCACTGGGGCCTCGGTTGGGGAAAAACTGTTTTTT. Residues: CASTGASVGEKLFF.

V gene TRBV5-4 combines with J gene TRBJ1-3; a weak D match, TRBD1 (5 bases). Germline CDR1 SGHNT, CDR2 YYREEE (reference sequence). The CDR3 is made up of 14 amino acids. Trimming removed 4 bases from V and 3 bases from J, with 11 bases in between. In DNA, the CDR3 is TGTGCCAGCAGCCGTGGGGGGTTTGGAAACACCATATATTTT. Translated: CASSRGGFGNTIYF. Based on the CDR3 plus reference TRBV5-4 and TRBJ1-3, the full variable domain is ETGVTQSPTHLIKTRGQQVTLRCSSQSGHNTVSWYQQALGQGPQFIFQYYREEENGRGNFPPRFSGLQFPNYSSELNVNALELDDSALYLCASSRGGFGNTIYFGEGSWLTVV.

Only a few counts were recorded for this clone. V gene TRBV5-1 combines with J gene TRBJ2-7; maybe TRBD1 (5 bases). V was trimmed by 3 bases and J by 3 bases, leaving 13 bases between them. Germline V gene lookup returns CDR1 SGHRS and CDR2 YFSETQ. The CDR3 sequence is 14 residues long. The CDR3 DNA reads as TGCGCCAGCAGCTATGGTGGGGCTCTCTACGAGCAGTACTTC. Its translation is CASSYGGALYEQYF.

The CDR3, as DNA: TGTGCCAGCAGCGTATGGCGGGGGGCGTCGGGACCCAATCAGCCCCAGCATTTT. This sequence encodes CASSVWRGASGPNQPQHF. V and J are TRBV9 and TRBJ1-5, with D possibly TRBD1 on 6 matching bases. This CDR3 is built from 18 residues. CDR1 is SGDLS, CDR2 YYNGEE, per germline. V dropped 1 base and J dropped 3 bases, with 20 bases sitting between them.

Of note for this clone: Additional DNA sequences in this sample encode the identical CDR3. The V call is TRBV20-1, the J call TRBJ1-3; D might be TRBD1 (5 bases). The CDR3 is 11 residues long. Trimming cost V 5 bases and J 4 bases, with 6 bases left between them. Germline CDR1 reads DFQATT; CDR2 reads SNEGSKA (reference sequence). This chain's CDR3 is CSARTGNTIYF. In DNA, the CDR3 is TGCAGTGCTCGGACAGGAAACACCATATATTTT.

The chain couples TRBV18 to TRBJ2-6; 7 positions agree with TRBD1. The CDR3 has 16 amino acids. The germline CDR1 and CDR2 sequences are KGHSH and LQKENI. Unmatched junction bases numbered 3, after V lost 1 base and J lost 3 bases. CDR3 in DNA: TGTGCCAGCTCACCACAGGGGGCGCTTGGGGCCAACGTCCTGACTTTC. Protein product: CASSPQGALGANVLTF.

J is TRBJ1-5 and V is TRBV4-1, with 9 bases fitting TRBD1. The V segment lost 3 bases and the J segment 6 bases; nucleotides outside the gene matches: 6. The CDR3 runs 15 residues. Germline CDR1 is MGHRA and CDR2 is YSYEKL. The CDR3 loop reads CASSHIQGAAQPQHF. CDR3 nucleotides: TGCGCCAGCAGCCATATACAGGGGGCGGCTCAGCCCCAGCATTTT.

V gene TRBV7-8 combines with J gene TRBJ2-3; 11 bases are a match to TRBD2. J was trimmed by 4 bases and V by 4 bases; bases with no gene match: 7. Germline CDR1 and CDR2: SGHVS and FQNEAQ. The CDR3 is 16 amino acids. The CDR3 region has the DNA TGTGCCAGCAGCTCGAGACTAGCGGGAAGGCCAGATACGCAGTATTTT. This codes for CASSSRLAGRPDTQYF.

The chain recombines TRBV7-8 with TRBJ2-2, with a tentative D call TRBD2 (6 bases). The germline V gene has CDR1 SGHVS and CDR2 FQNEAQ. The CDR3 extends over 17 amino acids. V was cut by 0 bases and J by 4 bases, with 15 bases left in between. The CDR3 coding sequence is TGTGCCAGCAGCTTAGCGGTGACTAGGGGTTCCACCGGGGAGCTGTTTTTT. Encoded protein: CASSLAVTRGSTGELFF.

V is TRBV27 and J is TRBJ1-4; 7 positions match TRBD1. The CDR3 contains 15 residues. The junction had 12 bases not matched to a gene; V was cut back by 6 bases and J by 8 bases. Germline loops: CDR1 MNHEY, CDR2 SMNVEV (reference sequence). The CDR3 sequence is CASRTTSGTAEKLFF. Here the CDR3 DNA reads TGTGCCAGCAGAACTACCTCCGGGACAGCCGAAAAACTGTTTTTT.

The chain couples TRBV6-6 to TRBJ1-2; the D is unclear. Germline V gene data show CDR1 as MNHNY and CDR2 as SVGAGI (reference sequence). CDR3 size: 13 residues. V lost 2 bases, J lost 8 bases, and 12 bases lay in between. In DNA form, the CDR3 reads TGTGCCAGCAGTTACGCGGCCACGGGAGGCTACACCTTC. This encodes CASSYAATGGYTF.

The chain carries TRBV5-6 and TRBJ2-7; TRBD1 agrees at 9 bases. Germline trimming cut 0 bases from V and 9 bases from J; bases unmatched to any gene: 7. The CDR3 runs to 14 residues. Germline loops: CDR1 SGHDT, CDR2 YYEEEE. The CDR3 sequence is CASSLGTGAGVQYF. Here the CDR3 DNA reads TGTGCCAGCAGCTTGGGGACAGGGGCTGGAGTGCAGTACTTC.

J is TRBJ1-1 and V is TRBV30, with D perhaps matching TRBD1 (5 bases). Germline values: CDR1 GTSNPN, CDR2 SVGIG (reference sequence). The V end was cut by 4 bases, the J end by 7 bases, with 10 bases between. The CDR3 extends over 11 amino acids. CDR3 DNA sequence: TGTGCCTGGACAGACGGGGGTGAAGCTTTCTTT. Encoded protein: CAWTDGGEAFF.

V usage is TRBV27 and J usage is TRBJ2-7, with 9 bases fitting TRBD2. Germline V gene data show CDR1 as MNHEY and CDR2 as SMNVEV (reference sequence). The CDR3 extends over 17 amino acids. The trim removed 0 bases at V and 2 bases at J, leaving 8 bases unmatched. The CDR3 loop is CASSLSASGAKTYEQYF. Here the CDR3 DNA reads TGTGCCAGCAGTTTATCGGCTAGCGGGGCTAAAACCTACGAGCAGTACTTC.

The rearrangement uses TRBV2 and TRBJ2-5, with 8 nucleotides matching TRBD1. CDR1 and CDR2 from the germline V gene are SNHLY and FYNNEI. V was clipped by 5 bases and J by 2 bases; unmatched bases: 1. CDR3 length equals 13 residues. This CDR3 reads CASSRTGQETQYF. In nucleotides, the CDR3 is TGTGCCAGCAGTCGGACAGGGCAAGAGACCCAGTACTTC.

This clone was observed a handful of times. The genes are TRBV7-6 and TRBJ2-2, with 8 bases identical to TRBD2. V lost 7 bases to trimming and J lost 5 bases; unmatched junction nucleotides: 3. The CDR3 length is 13 residues. Per germline, CDR1 SGHVS and CDR2 FNYEAQ. The CDR3 region is CASTGGRTGELFF. The CDR3 DNA reads TGTGCCAGCACGGGCGGGAGGACCGGGGAGCTGTTTTTT.

This clone appeared a single time. CDR3 sequence: CASSLVLGSGYTF. As DNA, the CDR3 is TGTGCCAGCAGTTTAGTGCTGGGCTCTGGCTACACCTTC. The V and J genes are TRBV27 and TRBJ1-2; D gene unclear. There are 13 residues in the CDR3. Per germline, CDR1 MNHEY and CDR2 SMNVEV (reference sequence). V lost 2 bases, J lost 7 bases, and 11 bases lay in between.

V and J are TRBV18 and TRBJ2-1; 7 nucleotides align to TRBD1. The CDR3 has 16 residues. Germline V gives CDR1 KGHSH, CDR2 LQKENI. The junction had 6 bases not matched to a gene; V was cut back by 2 bases and J by 2 bases. In DNA form, the CDR3 reads TGTGCCAGCTCACCAATGACAGGGCCACCCTACAATGAGCAGTTCTTC. It codes for CASSPMTGPPYNEQFF. The variable domain in full, completed from reference TRBV18 and TRBJ2-1, reads NAGVMQNPRHLVRRRGQEARLRCSPMKGHSHVYWYRQLPEEGLKFMVYLQKENIIDESGMPKERFSAEFPKEGPSILRIQQVVRGDSAAYFCASSPMTGPPYNEQFFGPGTRLTVL.

This clone appeared a few times. The rearrangement joins TRBV19 to TRBJ2-7; perhaps TRBD2 as D (6 bases). This CDR3 contains 13 residues. Germline CDR1 is LNHDA and CDR2 is SQIVND (reference sequence). V lost 2 bases and J lost 6, with 11 bases in between. The CDR3, as DNA: TGTGCCAGTAGTATATCGGTGGGAGGCGAGCAGTACTTC. As protein: CASSISVGGEQYF.

J is TRBJ2-3 and V is TRBV7-8, with D possibly matching TRBD2 (5 bases). V dropped 5 bases and J dropped 3 bases, with 21 bases sitting between them. Germline V gives CDR1 SGHVS, CDR2 FQNEAQ. CDR3 length equals 17 residues. The CDR3 nucleotides read TGTGCCAGCAGCCCCAGAGGTTGGGAGCGGAGGACAGATACGCAGTATTTT. This codes for CASSPRGWERRTDTQYF.